This section outlines one T cell receptor beta chain sequence together with its context. Germline-derived CDR1 and CDR2 are MGHRA and YSYEKL. The CDR3 covers 13 residues. V was shortened by 2 bases and J by 3 bases, with 8 bases between the two germline ends. TCRdb's table, derived via immunoSEQ multiplex PCR, lists solely in-frame clones and lacks some. This table holds around 67,000 clones, about 95% found once. The data were taken from a study of technical replicates of blood from a few donors. Sequenced: T cells isolated from PBMCs. The receptor comes from a human donor in good health. J is TRBJ2-7 and V is TRBV4-1; D not resolved. CDR3 nucleotides: TGCGCCAGCAGCCAACGACAAAGCTACGAGCAGTACTTC. Residues: CASSQRQSYEQYF.